The next 29 T cell receptor beta chains were all read from a single sample in a study of Graves' ophthalmopathy and Graves' hyperthyroidism. TCR beta CDR3 regions were amplified from RNA transcripts. Scientists carried out first-round RT-PCR using HTBI primers and then a second-round multiplex PCR. TCRdb independently ran MiXCR on the multiplex PCR reads; one entry per CDR3 protein. The repertoire consists of approximately 1.2 million distinct CDR3 sequences, with about 35% occurring once and the leading ten covering 11%. Source material: peripheral blood or thyroid tissue (not recorded which). The receptors were sampled from an adult man with Graves' hyperthyroidism.

This clonotype has a count of ten or more. This rearrangement joins TRBV19 to TRBJ1-5; no reliable D call. Trimming pared 1 base from V and 2 bases from J, leaving 6 bases between. The CDR3 spans 14 residues. Looked up from germline, CDR1 is LNHDA and CDR2 is SQIVND (reference sequence). For the CDR3, the DNA is TGTGCCAGTAGTATAGGGAGTGGCAATCAGCCCCAGCATTTT. Its protein is CASSIGSGNQPQHF.

The chain uses TRBV10-3 and TRBJ1-6; D may be TRBD1 (5 bases). Per germline, CDR1 ENHRY and CDR2 SYGVKD. The CDR3 length is 15 residues. Trimming removed 7 bases from V and 7 bases from J, with 17 bases in between. CDR3 bases: TGTGCCATCACGCAGGGTGCGGGAGGAAATTCACCCCTCCACTTT. Protein: CAITQGAGGNSPLHF.

This clonotype was picked up many times. The chain has TRBV4-1 and TRBJ2-7; D perhaps matches TRBD1 (6 bases). V was cut by 0 bases and J by 2 bases, with 11 bases left in between. The CDR3 consists of 15 residues. Per the germline V gene, CDR1 is MGHRA and CDR2 is YSYEKL. This chain's CDR3 is CASSQDRDNTYEQYF. The CDR3 nucleotides read TGCGCCAGCAGCCAAGACCGGGACAACACCTACGAGCAGTACTTC.

This clonotype was seen a few times. This rearrangement joins TRBV25-1 to TRBJ1-2; the match to TRBD1 covers 8 bases. The CDR3 runs 14 residues. The ends lost 2 bases at V and 6 bases at J; junction bases unmatched: 5. Germline lookup yields CDR1 MGHDK and CDR2 SYGVNS. CDR3 bases: TGTGCCAGCAGTGAAGTTGGACAGGGAAATGGCTACACCTTC. Protein: CASSEVGQGNGYTF.

This clonotype occurred many times. The CDR3 DNA follows: TGTGCCAGCAGCGGTGCGGGCCACTACGAGCAGTACTTC. It encodes CASSGAGHYEQYF. V and J are TRBV6-5 and TRBJ2-7; D is possibly TRBD2 (5 bases). CDR1 MNHEY and CDR2 SVGAGI come from the germline V gene. The CDR3 sequence is 13 residues long. V shed 6 bases and J shed 3 bases, with 12 bases lying between them.

This clonotype was counted at least ten times. The chain employs TRBV7-8 and TRBJ2-5; D perhaps matches TRBD1 (5 bases). Per the germline V gene, CDR1 is SGHVS and CDR2 is FQNEAQ. The CDR3 is made up of 13 amino acids. Trimming took off 1 base at V and 5 bases at J, with 8 bases between the two ends. CDR3 loop: CASSLVSGETQYF. The CDR3 DNA reads TGTGCCAGCAGCTTAGTTTCAGGGGAGACCCAGTACTTC.

This clonotype occurred a few times. The chain couples TRBV6-5 to TRBJ2-7; a weak D match, TRBD2 (6 bases). Trimming stripped 5 bases from V and 3 bases from J, with 14 bases between. The CDR3 has 14 amino acids. From germline, CDR1 is MNHEY and CDR2 SVGAGI. The CDR3 nucleotides read TGTGCCAGCAGTGAAAAAAGGGGAGGCTACGAGCAGTACTTC. Translated: CASSEKRGGYEQYF.

This clonotype was found many times. The chain links TRBV29-1 to TRBJ2-7, with D perhaps matching TRBD1 or TRBD2 (5 bases each). Trimming removed 6 bases at V and 2 bases at J, with 14 bases between. Germline lookup yields CDR1 SQVTM and CDR2 ANQGSEA. The CDR3 totals 13 residues. CDR3 in amino acids: CSVTGTGPYEQYF. CDR3 nucleotides: TGCAGCGTCACCGGGACCGGACCCTACGAGCAGTACTTC.

This clonotype was detected ten times or more. The rearrangement uses TRBV20-1 and TRBJ2-6; D gene ambiguous. Germline V CDR1 and CDR2: DFQATT, SNEGSKA (reference sequence). There are 12 residues in the CDR3. As DNA, the CDR3 is TGCAGCGCCCGCTCTGGGGCCAACGTCCTGACTTTC. Its protein product is CSARSGANVLTF.

This clonotype was observed a single time. The J gene is TRBJ1-3, the V gene TRBV9; unclear D gene. This CDR3 contains 15 residues. The germline V gene encodes CDR1 SGDLS and CDR2 YYNGEE. V lost 0 bases to trimming and J lost 8 bases, with 15 bases between them. The CDR3 loop is CASSVGEFGGYTIYF. CDR3 DNA: TGTGCCAGCAGCGTAGGGGAGTTTGGTGGCTACACCATATATTTT.

J is TRBJ2-7 and V is TRBV10-3, with TRBD2 as a possible D gene (6 bases). Germline V gives CDR1 ENHRY, CDR2 SYGVKD. The ends were cut back, 10 bases at V and 5 bases at J, with 30 bases in the middle. This CDR3 has 17 amino acids. This chain's CDR3 is CASTPFSGLTGVHEQYF. CDR3 coding DNA: TGTGCCAGCACCCCCTTTTCGGGCCTTACGGGGGTCCACGAGCAGTACTTC.

In this sample, this clonotype turned up once. The rearrangement joins TRBV7-6 to TRBJ1-5; D is perhaps TRBD1 (5 bases). Germline assignment: CDR1 SGHVS and CDR2 FNYEAQ. Trimming stripped 5 bases from V and 5 bases from J, with 16 bases between. The CDR3 covers 15 residues. The CDR3 protein is CASSGSGNRDQPQHF. CDR3 nucleotide sequence: TGTGCCAGCAGCGGCTCAGGGAATCGGGATCAGCCCCAGCATTTT.

This clonotype was detected once. This may be a read error, as it is one base from a much larger clone. The conserved closing phenylalanine or tryptophan is absent in this CDR3, likely reflecting a read error. The rearrangement joins TRBV2 to TRBJ2-7; D might be TRBD1 (7 bases). The CDR3 sequence is 15 residues long. Germline CDR1 is SNHLY and CDR2 is FYNNEI. The V and J ends lost 11 bases and 2 bases respectively, with 22 bases between them. The DNA of the CDR3 is TGTGCCTTCGGAGGGGGCCTTCTCCCTCCCTACGAGCAGTACCTC. This encodes CAFGGGLLPPYEQYL.

The CDR3 loop reads CASSAPNGGKSYEQYF. In DNA, the CDR3 is TGTGCCAGCAGTGCTCCGAACGGGGGGAAGTCCTACGAGCAGTACTTC. This chain links TRBV25-1 with TRBJ2-7; 7 bases are a match to TRBD2. Losses at the gene ends were 4 bases for V and 1 base for J; bases not matched to a gene: 10. The CDR3 spans 16 residues. Germline-derived CDR1 and CDR2 are MGHDK and SYGVNS.

CDR3 sequence reads: CSVSVAMNTEAFF. CDR3 DNA: TGCAGCGTTTCCGTGGCAATGAACACTGAAGCTTTCTTT. The chain is built from TRBV29-1 and TRBJ1-1; the D is unclear. V was cut by 5 bases and J by 0 bases, with 10 bases left in between. This CDR3 has 13 amino acids. Germline V gene data show CDR1 as SQVTM and CDR2 as ANQGSEA. Full variable domain (remainder filled in from reference TRBV29-1 and TRBJ1-1): SAVISQKPSRDICQRGTSLTIQCQVDSQVTMMFWYRQQPGQSLTLIATANQGSEATYESGFVIDKFPISRPNLTFSTLTVSNMSPEDSSIYLCSVSVAMNTEAFFGQGTRLTVV.

The chain couples TRBV9 to TRBJ2-2, with D possibly matching TRBD1 (6 bases). Deletions cut 3 bases from V and 1 base from J, with 10 bases between. This CDR3 is 15 amino acids long. Germline V gene lookup returns CDR1 SGDLS and CDR2 YYNGEE. The CDR3 is CASSARGGNTGELFF. The CDR3 nucleotides read TGTGCCAGCAGCGCCAGGGGCGGGAACACCGGGGAGCTGTTTTTT.

The rearrangement links TRBV5-1 to TRBJ1-6; weak D call: TRBD1 (6 bases). V shed 4 bases and J shed 4 bases, with 15 bases lying between them. Germline lookup yields CDR1 SGHRS and CDR2 YFSETQ. This CDR3 has 16 residues. CDR3 sequence: CASSVAGDEYNSPLHF. The CDR3, as DNA: TGCGCCAGCAGCGTCGCAGGGGACGAGTATAATTCACCCCTCCACTTT.

This clonotype appeared many times. V and J are TRBV10-3 and TRBJ1-2; D is perhaps TRBD1 (5 bases). The CDR3 has 14 amino acids. Germline loops: CDR1 ENHRY, CDR2 SYGVKD. V gave up 5 bases and J gave up 8 bases, with 18 bases separating them. The CDR3 bases are TGTGCCATCAGTAAGGGACGGGAACGGGACGGCTACACCTTC. Protein product: CAISKGRERDGYTF.

This chain links TRBV5-1 with TRBJ2-7, with D perhaps TRBD1 or TRBD2 (5 bases each). The CDR3 consists of 11 residues. In germline, CDR1 is SGHRS, CDR2 YFSETQ. Trimming left V 4 bases short and J 8 bases short, with 10 bases between. The CDR3 DNA sequence: TGCGCCAGCAGCAAACGGGGACAGCAGTACTTC. Protein sequence: CASSKRGQQYF.

The sample holds a few counts of this clonotype. DNA of the CDR3: TGCAGCTTGTTCAGTTCGGGGACTGAAGCTTTCTTT. Translation gives CSLFSSGTEAFF. The gene calls are TRBV29-1 and TRBJ1-1, with D unresolved. Germline loops: CDR1 SQVTM, CDR2 ANQGSEA. Trimming cost V 8 bases and J 5 bases, with 15 bases left between them. There are 12 residues in the CDR3.

There are a few counts of this clonotype. The chain joins TRBV24-1 to TRBJ2-5, with 12 bases aligning to TRBD2. This CDR3 spans 16 amino acids. CDR1 and CDR2 from the germline V gene are KGHDR and SFDVKD. Trimming cost V 4 bases and J 5 bases; bases outside gene matches: 7. The CDR3: CATSDHGLAGTETQYF. The DNA of the CDR3 is TGTGCCACCAGTGACCATGGACTAGCGGGAACGGAGACCCAGTACTTC.

Comment on this clonotype: The junction and the germline gene differ at one end; a read error may be behind it. This sequence joins TRBV7-6 and TRBJ2-5; TRBD1 is a possible D gene (6 bases). The CDR3 loop spans 14 amino acids. Germline V CDR1 and CDR2: SGHVS, FNYEAQ. The CDR3 reads CASTWYRDQEAQYF. The CDR3 coding sequence is TGTGCTAGCACCTGGTACAGGGACCAAGAGGCCCAGTACTTC.

This clonotype was observed a handful of times. A much larger clonotype is one base distant, so this may be a read error. Since no conserved phenylalanine or tryptophan closes the CDR3, a read error is the likely cause. V usage is TRBV19 and J usage is TRBJ1-1, with 10 bases identical to TRBD1. The V and J ends lost 5 bases and 7 bases, in that order; junction bases with no gene match: 4. Germline CDR1 reads LNHDA; CDR2 reads SQIVND (reference sequence). This CDR3 contains 13 residues. The CDR3 DNA reads TGTGCCAGTAGTTCGGGACAGGGGTTTGAAGCTTTCCTT. Its translation is CASSSGQGFEAFL.

This clonotype was seen a handful of times. V is TRBV29-1 and J is TRBJ1-3, with unresolved D. Trimming cost V 7 bases and J 6 bases, with 7 bases left between them. The CDR3 runs 10 residues. Germline assignment: CDR1 SQVTM and CDR2 ANQGSEA. Written as DNA, the CDR3 is TGCAGCGCCGGGGAAAACACCATATATTTT. Translating gives CSAGENTIYF. Full variable domain (rest looked up from reference TRBV29-1 and TRBJ1-3): SAVISQKPSRDICQRGTSLTIQCQVDSQVTMMFWYRQQPGQSLTLIATANQGSEATYESGFVIDKFPISRPNLTFSTLTVSNMSPEDSSIYLCSAGENTIYFGEGSWLTVV.

This clonotype was observed many times. CDR3 nucleotides: TGTGCCAGCAGCGGACAGGGCCACGAGCAGTACTTC. This sequence encodes CASSGQGHEQYF. V is TRBV18 and J is TRBJ2-7, with 8 positions matching TRBD1. The J segment lost 5 bases and the V segment lost 8 bases, leaving 5 bases of the junction unmatched. Germline-derived CDR1 and CDR2 are KGHSH and LQKENI. The CDR3 totals 12 residues.

This rearrangement joins TRBV4-2 to TRBJ1-1; tentatively, D is TRBD1 (5 bases). Germline V lookup: CDR1 LGHNA, CDR2 YNFKEQ. This CDR3 is built from 15 residues. Trimming stripped 7 bases from V and 0 bases from J, with 15 bases between. The CDR3 region is CASTPPTALNTEAFF. DNA for the CDR3: TGTGCCAGCACCCCCCCGACAGCGTTGAACACTGAAGCTTTCTTT.

Many counts were recorded for this clonotype. An end of the junction does not agree with germline; a read error may underlie this. This chain links TRBV12-3 or TRBV12-4 with TRBJ1-1, with 7 bases aligning to TRBD1. This CDR3 is 8 amino acids long. The CDR3 DNA reads as TGTGCCACTCAGCAGGGGGGGTTC. Protein: CATQQGGF.

V is TRBV2 and J is TRBJ1-5, with 7 bases that match TRBD1. This CDR3 has 14 residues. CDR1 SNHLY and CDR2 FYNNEI come from the germline V gene. The V segment lost 2 bases and the J segment 6 bases; nucleotides outside the gene matches: 4. The CDR3 nucleotides read TGTGCCAGCAGTGAAAGCAGGGGGGCTCAGCCCCAGCATTTT. It translates to CASSESRGAQPQHF. The complete variable domain, with remaining parts taken from reference TRBV2 and TRBJ1-5, reads EPEVTQTPSHQVTQMGQEVILRCVPISNHLYFYWYRQILGQKVEFLVSFYNNEISEKSEIFDDQFSVERPDGSNFTLKIRSTKLEDSAMYFCASSESRGAQPQHFGDGTRLSIL.

As concerns this clonotype: Mismatch with germline at one junction end may stem from a read error. The V gene is TRBV25-1, the J gene TRBJ2-7; D perhaps matches TRBD2 (5 bases). The CDR3 covers 15 residues. Germline-derived CDR1 and CDR2 are MGHDK and SYGVNS. The CDR3 coding sequence is TGTACCAGCAGTGAGGGTACACAAAGCACCTACGAGCAGTACTTC. This gives the protein CTSSEGTQSTYEQYF.